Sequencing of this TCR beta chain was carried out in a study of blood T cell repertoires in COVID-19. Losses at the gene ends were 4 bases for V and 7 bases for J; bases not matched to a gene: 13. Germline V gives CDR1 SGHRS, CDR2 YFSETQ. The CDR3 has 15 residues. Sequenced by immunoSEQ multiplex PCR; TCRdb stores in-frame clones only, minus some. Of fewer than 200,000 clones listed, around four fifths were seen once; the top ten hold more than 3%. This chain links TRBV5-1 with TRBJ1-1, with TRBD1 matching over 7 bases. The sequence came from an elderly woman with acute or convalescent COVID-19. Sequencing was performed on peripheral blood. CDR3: CASSPLPTGDIEAFF. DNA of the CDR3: TGCGCCAGCAGCCCCCTTCCCACAGGGGATATTGAAGCTTTCTTT.